A single sample is the source of the 3 T cell receptor beta chains below, sequenced in a study of response to subunit inactivated influenza vaccine. TCRdb reprocessed the RT-PCR reads via MiXCR and lists one record per CDR3 protein. The sample has roughly 500,000 distinct CDR3 sequences, less than 25% seen once. The sample was also linked to a second study, of T cells expressing NK-cell markers. That source adds: UMI-tagged 5'RACE template switching yielded the TCR beta cDNA.

The sequencing here drew on CD4+ T cells sorted from PBMCs, taken 11 to 12 days after vaccination. All receptors come from a man aged 45-65 years who received an inactivated influenza vaccine.

V and J are TRBV4-2 and TRBJ1-1, with D unclear. Germline V lookup: CDR1 LGHNA, CDR2 YNFKEQ. V lost 4 bases and J 10 bases, leaving 13 bases between the germline ends. This CDR3 spans 12 amino acids. CDR3 region: CASSPSRDAAFF. The CDR3 DNA reads as TGTGCCAGCAGCCCCAGCCGTGATGCAGCTTTCTTT.

This clonotype was counted ten times or more. The V gene is TRBV12-3 or TRBV12-4, the J gene TRBJ2-3; 15 nucleotides match TRBD2. Germline trimming cut 11 bases from V and 4 bases from J; bases unmatched to any gene: 4. The CDR3 runs 14 residues. The CDR3 sequence is CASRTSGGADTQYF. Written as DNA, the CDR3 is TGTGCCTCACGGACTAGCGGGGGGGCAGATACGCAGTATTTT.

The genes are TRBV6-1 and TRBJ2-3; D is ambiguous. This CDR3 has 16 amino acids. The ends were cut back, 7 bases at V and 0 bases at J, with 17 bases in the middle. In germline, CDR1 is MNHNS, CDR2 SASEGT. The CDR3 protein is CASMKEKAFSTDTQYF. The CDR3 bases are TGTGCCAGCATGAAAGAGAAAGCATTCAGCACAGATACGCAGTATTTT.